Listed below are T cell receptor beta chains from one sample, sequenced in a study of T cell responses to AZD1222 COVID-19 vaccine. The protocol was immunoSEQ multiplex PCR, while the TCRdb copy is restricted to in-frame clones and leaves out a portion. Here the sample spans roughly 120,000 clones, 88% being singletons. Source: peripheral blood, taken on day 0 of AZD1222 vaccination. The receptors come from an adult in good health. The CDR3 runs from the conserved cysteine through the conserved F or W. The D gene is left open where the match is weak. Expanded clones are given a class, and other clones once, few, many or no size at all.

CDR3nt	CDR3aa	v_gene	abundance	d_gene	j_gene
TGTGCCAGCACCCGGGCAGCGGGGGGGAGCTGGGAGCTGTTTTTT	CASTRAAGGSWELFF	TRBV6-5	.	TRBD2	TRBJ2-2
TGTGCCAGCAGCGTAGATAACAATGAGCAGTTCTTC	CASSVDNNEQFF	TRBV9	.	.	TRBJ2-1
TGTGCCAGCAGTTACGACAGGGGGGACTTCTATGGCTACACCTTC	CASSYDRGDFYGYTF	TRBV6-5	few	TRBD1	TRBJ1-2
TGTGCCAGCTCGGACCAAGGGACGATCTCCTATAATTCACCCCTCCACTTT	CASSDQGTISYNSPLHF	TRBV18	.	.	TRBJ1-6
TGTGCCAGCAGCGCACGGCCGAACACTGAAGCTTTCTTT	CASSARPNTEAFF	TRBV5-4	.	.	TRBJ1-1
TGCGCCAGCAGCCAGGGGACATTGAACAATCAGCCCCAGCATTTT	CASSQGTLNNQPQHF	TRBV4-1	.	.	TRBJ1-5
TGTGCCAGCAGCCAAGGGTATAATTCACCCCTCCACTTT	CASSQGYNSPLHF	TRBV14	.	.	TRBJ1-6
TGTGCCAGCAGCTCCTATAATAGGGTGGGATCCGGGGAGCTGTTTTTT	CASSSYNRVGSGELFF	TRBV7-3	.	.	TRBJ2-2
TGTGCCACCAGCAGAGATCGTGGGGCGGGAAACACCATATATTTT	CATSRDRGAGNTIYF	TRBV15	.	.	TRBJ1-3
TGCGCCAGCAGCCAGAACGGGGGGGCCAATCAGCCCCAGCATTTT	CASSQNGGANQPQHF	TRBV4-3	.	.	TRBJ1-5
TGTGCCAGCAGTTACTCGTTTGGGCAGCCCCAGCATTTT	CASSYSFGQPQHF	TRBV6-5	.	.	TRBJ1-5
TGTGCCAGCTTGCGTGGAGGGGCTAATGGCTACACCTTC	CASLRGGANGYTF	TRBV28	.	.	TRBJ1-2
TGTGCCAGCAGTCCCCGGGGTAGTAATGGCTACACCTTC	CASSPRGSNGYTF	TRBV28	.	.	TRBJ1-2